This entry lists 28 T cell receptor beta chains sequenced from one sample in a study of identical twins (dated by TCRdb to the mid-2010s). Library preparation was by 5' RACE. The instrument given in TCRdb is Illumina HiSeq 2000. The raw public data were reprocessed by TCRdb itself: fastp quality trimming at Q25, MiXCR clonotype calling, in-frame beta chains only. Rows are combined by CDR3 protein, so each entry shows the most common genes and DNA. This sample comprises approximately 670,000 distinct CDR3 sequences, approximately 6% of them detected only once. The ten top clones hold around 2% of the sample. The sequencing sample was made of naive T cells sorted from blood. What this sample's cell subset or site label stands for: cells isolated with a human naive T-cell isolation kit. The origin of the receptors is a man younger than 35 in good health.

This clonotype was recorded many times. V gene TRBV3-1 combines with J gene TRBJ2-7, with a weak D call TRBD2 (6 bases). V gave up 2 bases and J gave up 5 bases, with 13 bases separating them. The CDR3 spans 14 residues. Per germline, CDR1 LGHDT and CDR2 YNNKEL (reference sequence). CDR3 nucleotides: TGTGCCAGCAGCCAAACTGAAGCGGGCCACGAGCAGTACTTC. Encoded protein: CASSQTEAGHEQYF.

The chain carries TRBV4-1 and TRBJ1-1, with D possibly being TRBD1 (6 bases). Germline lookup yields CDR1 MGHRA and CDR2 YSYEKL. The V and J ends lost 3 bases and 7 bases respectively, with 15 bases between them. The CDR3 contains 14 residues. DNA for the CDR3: TGCGCCAGCAGCCAGCACCAAGGGGGTAATGAAGCTTTCTTT. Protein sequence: CASSQHQGGNEAFF.

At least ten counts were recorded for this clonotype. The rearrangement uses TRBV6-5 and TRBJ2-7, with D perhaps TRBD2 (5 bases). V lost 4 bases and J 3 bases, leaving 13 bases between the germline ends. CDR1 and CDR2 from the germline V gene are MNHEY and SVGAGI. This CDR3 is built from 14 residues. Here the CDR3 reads CASSSRTAGYEQYF. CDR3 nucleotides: TGTGCCAGCAGTTCCCGGACGGCGGGCTACGAGCAGTACTTC.

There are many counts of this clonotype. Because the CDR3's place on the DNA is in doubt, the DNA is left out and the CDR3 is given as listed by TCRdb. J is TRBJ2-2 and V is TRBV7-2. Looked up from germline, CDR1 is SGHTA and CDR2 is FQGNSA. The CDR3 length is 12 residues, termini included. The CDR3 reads CASSRRAGELFF.

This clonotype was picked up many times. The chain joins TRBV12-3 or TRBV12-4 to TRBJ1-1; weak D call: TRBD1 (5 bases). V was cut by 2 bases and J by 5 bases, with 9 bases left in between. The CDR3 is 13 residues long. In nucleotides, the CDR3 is TGTGCCAGCAGTTTACGGGGGGTTACTGAAGCTTTCTTT. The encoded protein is CASSLRGVTEAFF.

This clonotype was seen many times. The CDR3 region is CATSRVLLAGYGELFF. The DNA for the CDR3 is TGTGCCACCAGCAGAGTGCTCCTAGCGGGATACGGGGAGCTGTTTTTT. This chain connects TRBV15 to TRBJ2-2; 9 bases fit TRBD2. The trim removed 1 base at V and 7 bases at J, leaving 7 bases unmatched. Germline V gene data show CDR1 as LNHNV and CDR2 as YYDKDF (reference sequence). The CDR3 covers 16 residues. Using reference TRBV15 and TRBJ2-2 for the parts outside the CDR3, the full variable domain is DAMVIQNPRYQVTQFGKPVTLSCSQTLNHNVMYWYQQKSSQAPKLLFHYYDKDFNNEADTPDNFQSRRPNTSFCFLDIRSPGLGDTAMYLCATSRVLLAGYGELFFGEGSRLTVL.

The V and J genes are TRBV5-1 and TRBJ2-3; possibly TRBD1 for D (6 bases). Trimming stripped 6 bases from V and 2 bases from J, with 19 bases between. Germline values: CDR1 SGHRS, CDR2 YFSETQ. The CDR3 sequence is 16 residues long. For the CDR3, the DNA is TGCGCCAGCAACCAACAGGGCTCGTCTGACACAGATACGCAGTATTTT. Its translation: CASNQQGSSDTDTQYF.

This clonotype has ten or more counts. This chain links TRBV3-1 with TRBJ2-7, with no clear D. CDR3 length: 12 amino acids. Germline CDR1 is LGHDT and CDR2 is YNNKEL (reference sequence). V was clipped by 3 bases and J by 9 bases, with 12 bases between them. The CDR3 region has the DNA TGTGCCAGCAGCCAGGAAACAAGAATGCAGTACTTC. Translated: CASSQETRMQYF.

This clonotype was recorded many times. The CDR3: CASSFVEFGELFF. CDR3 nucleotides: TGTGCCAGCAGTTTTGTGGAGTTCGGGGAGCTGTTTTTT. The rearrangement links TRBV28 to TRBJ2-2; D is unresolved. Trimming cost V 3 bases and J 7 bases, with 9 bases left between them. The CDR3 length is 13 residues. From germline, CDR1 is MDHEN and CDR2 SYDVKM.

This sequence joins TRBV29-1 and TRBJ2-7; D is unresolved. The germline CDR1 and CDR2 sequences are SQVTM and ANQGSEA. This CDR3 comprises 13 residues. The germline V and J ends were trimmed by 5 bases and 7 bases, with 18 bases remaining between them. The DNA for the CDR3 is TGCAGCGTTCGTCGGCAGGCCTACGGGGAGCAGTACTTC. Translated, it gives CSVRRQAYGEQYF.

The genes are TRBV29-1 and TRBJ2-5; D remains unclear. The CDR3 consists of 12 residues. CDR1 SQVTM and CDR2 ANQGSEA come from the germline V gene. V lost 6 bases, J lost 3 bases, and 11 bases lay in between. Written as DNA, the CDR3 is TGCAGCGTCCGCCAGGTGGAAGAGACCCAGTACTTC. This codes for CSVRQVEETQYF.

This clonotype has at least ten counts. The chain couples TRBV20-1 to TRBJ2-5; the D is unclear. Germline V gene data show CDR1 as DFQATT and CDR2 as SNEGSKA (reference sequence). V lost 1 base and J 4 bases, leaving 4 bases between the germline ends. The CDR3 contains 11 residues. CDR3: CSARVSETQYF. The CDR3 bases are TGCAGTGCTAGAGTATCAGAGACCCAGTACTTC.

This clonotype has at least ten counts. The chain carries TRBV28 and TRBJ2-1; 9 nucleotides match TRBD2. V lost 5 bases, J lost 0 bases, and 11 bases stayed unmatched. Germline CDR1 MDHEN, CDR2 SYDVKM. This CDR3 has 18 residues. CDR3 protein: CASSPPPTSGSSYNEQFF. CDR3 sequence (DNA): TGTGCCAGCAGTCCCCCCCCGACTAGCGGAAGCTCCTACAATGAGCAGTTCTTC.

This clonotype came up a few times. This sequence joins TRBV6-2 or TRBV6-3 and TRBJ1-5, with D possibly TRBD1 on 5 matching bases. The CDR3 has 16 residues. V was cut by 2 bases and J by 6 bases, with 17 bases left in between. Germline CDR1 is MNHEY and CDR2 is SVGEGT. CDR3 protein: CASSYNGQGRSQPQHF. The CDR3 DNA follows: TGTGCCAGCAGTTACAACGGCCAGGGACGGAGTCAGCCCCAGCATTTT.

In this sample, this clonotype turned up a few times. CDR3 nucleotide sequence: TGTGCCAGCAGCCAAGTCCCTAGCGAGCTCTACAATGAGCAGTTCTTC. Protein: CASSQVPSELYNEQFF. V is TRBV14 and J is TRBJ2-1; D is perhaps TRBD2 (6 bases). The CDR3 length is 16 residues. The germline V gene encodes CDR1 SGHDN and CDR2 FVKESK. The ends were cut back, 1 base at V and 3 bases at J, with 13 bases in the middle.

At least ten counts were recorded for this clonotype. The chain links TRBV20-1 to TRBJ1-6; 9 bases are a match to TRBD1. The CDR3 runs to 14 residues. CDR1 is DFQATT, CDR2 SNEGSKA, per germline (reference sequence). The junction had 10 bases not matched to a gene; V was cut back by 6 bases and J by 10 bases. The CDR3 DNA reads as TGCAGTGCCTTCAAAACAGGGGGCGGATCACCCCTCCACTTT. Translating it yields CSAFKTGGGSPLHF.

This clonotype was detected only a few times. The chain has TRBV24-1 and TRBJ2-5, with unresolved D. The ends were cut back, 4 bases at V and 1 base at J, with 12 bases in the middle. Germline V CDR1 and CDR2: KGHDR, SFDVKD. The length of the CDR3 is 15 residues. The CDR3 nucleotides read TGTGCCACCAGTGACTACACCCGTAGCCAAGAGACCCAGTACTTC. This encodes CATSDYTRSQETQYF.

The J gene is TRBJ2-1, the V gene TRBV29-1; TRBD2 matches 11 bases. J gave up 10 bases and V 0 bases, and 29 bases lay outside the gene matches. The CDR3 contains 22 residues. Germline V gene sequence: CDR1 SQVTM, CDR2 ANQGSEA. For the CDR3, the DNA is TGCAGCGTTGAAGATCAGACCGTTCCCTTTCTCGACATAGCGGGAGGGCCCCGGGAGCAGTTCTTC. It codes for CSVEDQTVPFLDIAGGPREQFF.

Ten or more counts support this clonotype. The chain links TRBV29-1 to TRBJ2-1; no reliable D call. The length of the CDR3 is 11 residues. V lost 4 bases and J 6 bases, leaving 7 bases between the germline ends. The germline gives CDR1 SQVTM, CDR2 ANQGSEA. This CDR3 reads CSVVLSNEQFF. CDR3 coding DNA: TGCAGCGTTGTTTTAAGCAATGAGCAGTTCTTC.

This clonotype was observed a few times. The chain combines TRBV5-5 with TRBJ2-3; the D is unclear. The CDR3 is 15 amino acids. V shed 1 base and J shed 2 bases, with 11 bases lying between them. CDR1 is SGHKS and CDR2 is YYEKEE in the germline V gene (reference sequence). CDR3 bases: TGTGCCAGCAGCTTGCTAGGGCGACTCACAGATACGCAGTATTTT. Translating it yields CASSLLGRLTDTQYF.

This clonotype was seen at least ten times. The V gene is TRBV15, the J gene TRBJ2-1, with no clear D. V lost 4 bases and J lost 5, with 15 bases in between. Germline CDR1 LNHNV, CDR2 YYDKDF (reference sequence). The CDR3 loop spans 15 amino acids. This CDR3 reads CATSKASFRNNEQFF. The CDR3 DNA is TGTGCCACCAGCAAAGCGTCGTTTCGAAACAATGAGCAGTTCTTC.

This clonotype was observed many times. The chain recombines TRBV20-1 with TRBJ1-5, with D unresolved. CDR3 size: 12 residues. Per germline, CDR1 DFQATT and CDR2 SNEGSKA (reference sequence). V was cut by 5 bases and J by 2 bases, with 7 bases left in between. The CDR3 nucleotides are TGCAGTGCTCGGGGTCGCAATCAGCCCCAGCATTTT. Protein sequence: CSARGRNQPQHF.

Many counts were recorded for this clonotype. The CDR3 DNA reads TGTGCCAGCAGTCCCGACCCAGGGAATCAGCCCCAGCATTTT. The encoded protein is CASSPDPGNQPQHF. The chain recombines TRBV12-3 or TRBV12-4 with TRBJ1-5; maybe TRBD1 (5 bases). The CDR3 extends over 14 amino acids. Trimming took off 5 bases at V and 4 bases at J, with 12 bases between the two ends.

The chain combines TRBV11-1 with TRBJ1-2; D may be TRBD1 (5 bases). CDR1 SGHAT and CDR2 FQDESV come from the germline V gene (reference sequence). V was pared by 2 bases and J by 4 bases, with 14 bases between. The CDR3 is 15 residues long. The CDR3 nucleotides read TGTGCCAGCAGCTTAACTCCCGACAGTGTCTATGGCTACACCTTC. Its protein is CASSLTPDSVYGYTF. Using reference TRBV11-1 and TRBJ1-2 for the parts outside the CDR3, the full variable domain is EAEVAQSPRYKITEKSQAVAFWCDPISGHATLYWYRQILGQGPELLVQFQDESVVDDSQLPKDRFSAERLKGVDSTLKIQPAELGDSAMYLCASSLTPDSVYGYTFGSGTRLTVV.

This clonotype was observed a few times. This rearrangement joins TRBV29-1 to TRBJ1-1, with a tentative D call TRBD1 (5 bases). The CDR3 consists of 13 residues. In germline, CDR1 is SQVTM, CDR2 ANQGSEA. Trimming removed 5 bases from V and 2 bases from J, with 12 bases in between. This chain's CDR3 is CSVSLTGNTEAFF. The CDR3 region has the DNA TGCAGCGTTTCACTCACAGGAAACACTGAAGCTTTCTTT.

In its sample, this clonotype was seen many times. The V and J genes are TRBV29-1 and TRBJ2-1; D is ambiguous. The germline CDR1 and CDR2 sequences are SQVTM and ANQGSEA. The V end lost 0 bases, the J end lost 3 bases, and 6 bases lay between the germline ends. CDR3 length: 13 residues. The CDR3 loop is CSVEDRRYNEQFF. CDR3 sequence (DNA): TGCAGCGTTGAAGACCGACGCTACAATGAGCAGTTCTTC.

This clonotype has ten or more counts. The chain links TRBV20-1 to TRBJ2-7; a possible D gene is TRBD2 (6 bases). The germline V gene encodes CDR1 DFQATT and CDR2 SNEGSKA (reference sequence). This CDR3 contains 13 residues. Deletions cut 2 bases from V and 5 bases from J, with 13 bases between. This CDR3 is CSARPRDSDEQYF. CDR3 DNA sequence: TGCAGTGCTAGACCGCGGGACTCTGACGAGCAGTACTTC.

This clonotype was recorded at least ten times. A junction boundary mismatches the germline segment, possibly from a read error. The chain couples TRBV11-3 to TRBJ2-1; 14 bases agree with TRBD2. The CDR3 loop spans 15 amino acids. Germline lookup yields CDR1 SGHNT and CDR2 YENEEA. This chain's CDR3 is CASSLGLAGAGEQFF. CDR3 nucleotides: TGCGCCAGCAGCTTGGGACTAGCGGGAGCGGGGGAGCAGTTCTTC.